The 2 T cell receptor beta chains presented below share a single source sample, sequenced in a study of Graves' ophthalmopathy and Graves' hyperthyroidism. For repertoire sequencing, the TCR beta CDR3 regions were amplified from RNA transcripts. The first-round RT-PCR employed HTBI primers together with the Qiagen OneStep RT-PCR kit. A multiplex PCR was then performed as the second round. TCRdb ran MiXCR on the multiplex PCR reads and lists one entry per CDR3 protein. This table holds around 340,000 distinct CDR3 sequences, 15% to 20% found once. Sequencing was done on a sample of peripheral blood. The receptor set was obtained from an adult man with Graves' ophthalmopathy.

The V call is TRBV6-2 or TRBV6-3, the J call TRBJ2-7; D is unclear. The CDR3 totals 15 residues. Germline V CDR1 and CDR2: MNHEY, SVGEGT. V lost 7 bases and J 4 bases, leaving 20 bases between the germline ends. CDR3: CASTHSPWEGYEQYF. The CDR3 DNA reads TGTGCCAGCACTCACTCGCCATGGGAAGGGTACGAGCAGTACTTC.

This clonotype was found many times. The J gene is TRBJ2-7, the V gene TRBV7-2; 7 nucleotides agree with TRBD2. Germline CDR1 and CDR2: SGHTA and FQGNSA. The CDR3 runs 13 residues. Trimming cost V 6 bases and J 5 bases; bases outside gene matches: 7. For the CDR3, the DNA is TGTGCCAGCAGTGGGACTAAGTTTGACGAGCAGTACTTC. It yields the protein CASSGTKFDEQYF.